These 20 T cell receptor beta chains were sequenced from one sample in a study of T cell clones after liver transplantation. Using immunoSEQ multiplex PCR, the repertoire was profiled, and TCRdb retains in-frame clones only, with some absent. This sample yields around 100,000 clones, of which 82% are seen a single time; 0.8% to 1% belongs to the top ten. Sequencing used CD4+ T cells from blood, obtained before liver transplant. All receptors derive from a human donor who received a liver transplant.

The rearrangement uses TRBV5-4 and TRBJ2-6; TRBD1 matches 7 bases. The CDR3 consists of 19 residues. CDR1 and CDR2 (germline): SGHNT, YYREEE (reference sequence). Trimming at V came to 5 bases and at J to 1 base, leaving 15 bases not matched to a gene. The CDR3 sequence: CASSPSRRQGFSGANVLTF. Written as DNA, the CDR3 is TGTGCCAGCAGTCCATCGAGGAGACAGGGATTTTCTGGGGCCAACGTCCTGACTTTC.

This clone was seen only once. The CDR3 loop reads CASSQTGQPNNEKLFF. For the CDR3, the DNA is TGTGCCAGCAGCCAAACCGGACAGCCCAATAATGAAAAACTGTTTTTT. The V call is TRBV14, the J call TRBJ1-4, with a possible D match to TRBD1 (6 bases). This CDR3 has 16 residues. The germline V gene encodes CDR1 SGHDN and CDR2 FVKESK. Trimming pared 2 bases from V and 4 bases from J, leaving 14 bases between.

The gene calls are TRBV6-5 and TRBJ2-2; perhaps TRBD1 as D (6 bases). V was cut by 10 bases and J by 0 bases, with 15 bases left in between. Germline CDR1 reads MNHEY; CDR2 reads SVGAGI. The CDR3 is 15 amino acids. The CDR3 coding sequence is TGTGCCACACATCGACAGGACTCGAACACCGGGGAGCTGTTTTTT. Encoded protein: CATHRQDSNTGELFF.

The table lists this clone with a few counts. The chain uses TRBV2 and TRBJ1-1; D gene uncertain. Trimming took off 5 bases at V and 0 bases at J, with 10 bases between the two ends. CDR1 SNHLY and CDR2 FYNNEI come from the germline V gene. The CDR3 is 14 residues long. The CDR3 here is CASSFKVLNTEAFF. The CDR3 DNA is TGTGCCAGCAGTTTCAAAGTGTTGAACACTGAAGCTTTCTTT.

This clone has only one observation. The V gene is TRBV19, the J gene TRBJ2-1; D is possibly TRBD2 (6 bases). CDR3 size: 16 residues. From germline, CDR1 is LNHDA and CDR2 SQIVND (reference sequence). V was shortened by 6 bases and J by 7 bases, with 22 bases between the two germline ends. The CDR3 sequence is CASRGFGRTEGNEQFF. CDR3 coding DNA: TGTGCCAGTAGGGGGTTCGGCAGGACGGAGGGAAATGAGCAGTTCTTC. Together with reference TRBV19 and TRBJ2-1, the CDR3 gives the full variable domain: DGGITQSPKYLFRKEGQNVTLSCEQNLNHDAMYWYRQDPGQGLRLIYYSQIVNDFQKGDIAEGYSVSREKKESFPLTVTSAQKNPTAFYLCASRGFGRTEGNEQFFGPGTRLTVL.

The chain is built from TRBV18 and TRBJ1-4, with D unclear. V gave up 3 bases and J gave up 3 bases, with 11 bases separating them. The germline CDR1 and CDR2 sequences are KGHSH and LQKENI. The CDR3 is 15 amino acids. In DNA, the CDR3 is TGTGCCAGCTCACCGAGGACGGATCCTAATGAAAAACTGTTTTTT. Protein: CASSPRTDPNEKLFF.

This chain links TRBV18 with TRBJ1-4, with 9 bases aligning to TRBD1. The junction had 6 bases not matched to a gene; V was cut back by 4 bases and J by 0 bases. CDR3 length: 17 residues. CDR1 KGHSH and CDR2 LQKENI come from the germline V gene. The CDR3 coding sequence is TGTGCCAGCTCACGGAGACAGGGGGACGCAACTAATGAAAAACTGTTTTTT. Encoded protein: CASSRRQGDATNEKLFF.

This clone was detected once. The rearrangement joins TRBV28 to TRBJ1-5; D unresolved. Trimming cost V 7 bases and J 1 base, with 14 bases left between them. The CDR3 sequence is 15 residues long. Germline CDR1 reads MDHEN; CDR2 reads SYDVKM. CDR3 protein: CASIPATLSNQPQHF. CDR3 DNA: TGTGCCAGCATCCCGGCGACACTCAGCAATCAGCCCCAGCATTTT.

The chain carries TRBV7-2 and TRBJ2-2; D is perhaps TRBD2 (5 bases). Germline lookup yields CDR1 SGHTA and CDR2 FQGNSA. CDR3 size: 15 residues. Trimming cost V 5 bases and J 6 bases, with 16 bases left between them. The CDR3, as DNA: TGTGCCAGCAGCCCAGGCCTCGGGGATGCCGGGGAGCTGTTTTTT. This encodes CASSPGLGDAGELFF.

This chain's CDR3 is CASSYSLGNQPQHF. CDR3 sequence (DNA): TGTGCCAGCAGTTACTCTCTAGGCAATCAGCCCCAGCATTTT. This rearrangement joins TRBV6-8 to TRBJ1-5; D is unresolved. The CDR3 is 14 residues long. Germline-derived CDR1 and CDR2 are MNHGY and SAAAGT. Trimming removed 0 bases from V and 2 bases from J, with 5 bases in between.

V usage is TRBV11-2 and J usage is TRBJ2-5; D remains ambiguous. The CDR3 loop spans 12 amino acids. The germline V gene encodes CDR1 SGHAT and CDR2 FQNNGV. Trimming stripped 5 bases from V and 2 bases from J, with 6 bases between. DNA of the CDR3: TGTGCCAGCAGCGTAGGTCAAGAGACCCAGTACTTC. This codes for CASSVGQETQYF.

The chain combines TRBV28 with TRBJ2-1, with D possibly matching TRBD2 (7 bases). V was pared by 10 bases and J by 5 bases, with 24 bases between. CDR1 MDHEN and CDR2 SYDVKM come from the germline V gene. CDR3 length: 16 amino acids. Here the CDR3 reads CATQGSLGRVNNEQFF. Here the CDR3 DNA reads TGTGCCACACAGGGTTCTCTAGGGAGGGTTAACAATGAGCAGTTCTTC.

The V call is TRBV28, the J call TRBJ2-1; D not resolved. The CDR3 totals 11 residues. Trimming shortened V by 8 bases and J by 3 bases, and 5 bases separated the two germline ends. Per germline, CDR1 MDHEN and CDR2 SYDVKM. DNA for the CDR3: TGTGCCAGCTTGAGCTACAATGAGCAGTTCTTC. Its translation: CASLSYNEQFF. The variable domain in full, with the rest retrieved from reference TRBV28 and TRBJ2-1, is DVKVTQSSRYLVKRTGEKVFLECVQDMDHENMFWYRQDPGLGLRLIYFSYDVKMKEKGDIPEGYSVSREKKERFSLILESASTNQTSMYLCASLSYNEQFFGPGTRLTVL.

This chain joins TRBV6-5 and TRBJ2-5; tentative D call: TRBD1 (6 bases). This CDR3 has 15 amino acids. The V gene lost 8 bases and the J gene lost 2 bases, with 18 bases spanning the gap. In germline, CDR1 is MNHEY, CDR2 SVGAGI. CDR3 coding DNA: TGTGCCAGCGAATCATCTGGGGGCGGGCAAGAGACCCAGTACTTC. It yields the protein CASESSGGGQETQYF.

The chain links TRBV19 to TRBJ2-1; 10 nucleotides line up with TRBD2. The CDR3 has 14 amino acids. The germline V gene has CDR1 LNHDA and CDR2 SQIVND (reference sequence). J gave up 2 bases and V 6 bases, and 1 base lay outside the gene matches. CDR3 nucleotides: TGTGCCAGTAGCAGCGGGAGGGCCTACAATGAGCAGTTCTTC. Its translation is CASSSGRAYNEQFF.

As concerns this clone: This clone may be a read error of a much larger clone one base away. J is TRBJ1-5 and V is TRBV6-1; D may be TRBD1 (6 bases). Between the trimmed V and J ends, which lost 4 bases and 2 bases, there was a span of 12 bases. The germline CDR1 and CDR2 sequences are MNHNS and SASEGT. The CDR3 has 15 residues. The CDR3 loop is CASSGSPGGNQPQHF. Written as DNA, the CDR3 is TGTGCCAGCAGTGGAAGCCCAGGGGGCAATCAGCCCCAGCATTTT.

This clone was counted only a few times. The chain carries TRBV2 and TRBJ1-1; D perhaps matches TRBD1 (5 bases). The germline CDR1 and CDR2 sequences are SNHLY and FYNNEI. This CDR3 has 13 amino acids. V dropped 4 bases and J dropped 1 base, with 7 bases sitting between them. As DNA, the CDR3 is TGTGCCAGCAGTGGACAGAAGAACACTGAAGCTTTCTTT. It codes for CASSGQKNTEAFF.

The V gene is TRBV7-9, the J gene TRBJ2-4, with a weak D call TRBD2 (6 bases). Germline lookup yields CDR1 SEHNR and CDR2 FQNEAQ (reference sequence). With 5 bases removed from V and 2 bases from J, the gap between germline ends came to 16 bases. CDR3 length: 16 residues. CDR3 amino acids: CASSVMGGGTKNIQYF. CDR3 bases: TGTGCCAGCAGCGTGATGGGTGGGGGGACCAAAAACATTCAGTACTTC.

The chain employs TRBV2 and TRBJ2-3, with D possibly being TRBD1 or TRBD2 (5 bases each). The CDR3 covers 16 residues. With 2 bases removed from V and 1 base from J, the gap between germline ends came to 13 bases. The germline gives CDR1 SNHLY, CDR2 FYNNEI. The CDR3 coding sequence is TGTGCCAGCAGTGAAAGGGGTGGGCGGGGCACAGATACGCAGTATTTT. Translation: CASSERGGRGTDTQYF.

The CDR3 bases are TGTGCCACCAGCAGAGTGGGGGGACCGAACACTGAAGCTTTCTTT. It encodes CATSRVGGPNTEAFF. The chain links TRBV15 to TRBJ1-1; tentatively, D is TRBD1 (5 bases). The ends were cut back, 1 base at V and 1 base at J, with 10 bases in the middle. Germline assignment: CDR1 LNHNV and CDR2 YYDKDF (reference sequence). The CDR3 totals 15 residues.